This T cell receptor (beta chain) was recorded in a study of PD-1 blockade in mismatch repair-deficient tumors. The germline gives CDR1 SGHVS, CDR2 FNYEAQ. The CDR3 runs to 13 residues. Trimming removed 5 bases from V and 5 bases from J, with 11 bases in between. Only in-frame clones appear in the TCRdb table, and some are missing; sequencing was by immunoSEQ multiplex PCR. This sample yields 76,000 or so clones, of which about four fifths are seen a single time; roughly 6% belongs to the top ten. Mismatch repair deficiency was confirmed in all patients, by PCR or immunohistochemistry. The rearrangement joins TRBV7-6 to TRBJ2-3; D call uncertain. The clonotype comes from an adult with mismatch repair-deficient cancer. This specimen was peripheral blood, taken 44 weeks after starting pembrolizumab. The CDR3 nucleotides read TGTGCCAGCAGCCCCAGGCAGCGAGATACGCAGTATTTT. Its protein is CASSPRQRDTQYF.